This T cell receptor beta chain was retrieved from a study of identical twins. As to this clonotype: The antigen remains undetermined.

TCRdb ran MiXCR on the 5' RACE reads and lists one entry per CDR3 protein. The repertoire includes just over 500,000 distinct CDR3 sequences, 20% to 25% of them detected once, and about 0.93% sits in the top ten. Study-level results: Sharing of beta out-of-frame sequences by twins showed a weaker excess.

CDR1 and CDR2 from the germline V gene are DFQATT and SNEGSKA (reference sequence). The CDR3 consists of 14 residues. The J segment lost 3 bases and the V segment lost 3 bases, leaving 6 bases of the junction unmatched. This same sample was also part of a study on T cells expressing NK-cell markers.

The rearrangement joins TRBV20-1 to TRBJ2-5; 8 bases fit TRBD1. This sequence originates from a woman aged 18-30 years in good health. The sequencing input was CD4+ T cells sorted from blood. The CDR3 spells CSARPGQVKETQYF. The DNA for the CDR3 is TGCAGTGCTAGGCCGGGACAGGTAAAAGAGACCCAGTACTTC.